The 23 T cell receptor beta chains in this list originate from one sample, sequenced in a study of vaccination effects on CD4 cells after COVID-19. Their cognate antigens are unknown. Sequencing was preceded by expansion of antigen-specific CD4+ T cells with viral peptide pools in the ViraFEST assay. Having been cultured for 9 to 11 days, the cells underwent CD4+ T cell isolation. The protocol was immunoSEQ multiplex PCR, while the TCRdb copy is restricted to in-frame clones and leaves out a portion. The table records around 83,000 clones, roughly 74% of them present only once. Material: CD4+ T cells from PBMCs cultured with HCoV-229E spike peptides, obtained before COVID-19 vaccination. Every receptor here comes from a human donor who received a COVID-19 vaccine.

This clone has just a few counts. J is TRBJ1-2 and V is TRBV6-5; the D gene is possibly TRBD1 (5 bases). Trimming shortened V by 6 bases and J by 4 bases, and 12 bases separated the two germline ends. CDR1 is MNHEY, CDR2 SVGAGI, per germline. This CDR3 is 13 amino acids long. CDR3 DNA sequence: TGTGCCAGCAGGAGGCAAGGGGCCTATGGCTACACCTTC. This codes for CASRRQGAYGYTF.

This clone was recorded once. CDR3 DNA: TGTGCCATCAGTGAGGGGACATATAGCAATCAGCCCCAGCATTTT. Amino acids: CAISEGTYSNQPQHF. The V call is TRBV10-3, the J call TRBJ1-5; possible D gene TRBD1, 6 bases. The CDR3 contains 15 residues. Germline V gene sequence: CDR1 ENHRY, CDR2 SYGVKD. Trimming removed 2 bases from V and 0 bases from J, with 8 bases in between.

The chain is built from TRBV9 and TRBJ2-1; D unclear. The CDR3 extends over 16 amino acids. Germline CDR1 and CDR2: SGDLS and YYNGEE. The V and J ends lost 1 base and 0 bases respectively, with 11 bases between them. DNA of the CDR3: TGTGCCAGCAGCGTATCGTCTGGCAGCTCCTACAATGAGCAGTTCTTC. Translating gives CASSVSSGSSYNEQFF.

The chain employs TRBV29-1 and TRBJ2-3; D possibly matches TRBD1 or TRBD2 (6 bases each). The V and J ends lost 5 bases and 6 bases respectively, with 12 bases between them. This CDR3 is built from 12 residues. Germline V gene lookup returns CDR1 SQVTM and CDR2 ANQGSEA. The CDR3 here is CSVNREVDTQYF. CDR3 nucleotide sequence: TGCAGCGTTAACAGGGAGGTGGATACGCAGTATTTT.

The chain is built from TRBV24-1 and TRBJ2-5, with D perhaps matching TRBD2 (5 bases). CDR1 is KGHDR and CDR2 is SFDVKD in the germline V gene. V lost 5 bases to trimming and J lost 1 base, with 7 bases between them. There are 13 residues in the CDR3. DNA for the CDR3: TGTGCCACCAGTGGTGGAGGCCAAGAGACCCAGTACTTC. This sequence encodes CATSGGGQETQYF.

This clone showed up just a few times. The V gene is TRBV4-2, the J gene TRBJ1-6; a possible D gene is TRBD1 (5 bases). Per germline, CDR1 LGHNA and CDR2 YNFKEQ. The length of the CDR3 is 16 residues. V shed 1 base and J shed 1 base, with 8 bases lying between them. The CDR3 spells CASSQVGGSYNSPLHF. CDR3 nucleotide sequence: TGTGCCAGCAGCCAAGTTGGGGGGTCCTATAATTCACCCCTCCACTTT.

The V call is TRBV3-1 (or the pseudogene TRBV3-2), the J call TRBJ1-2; D gene unclear. V dropped 1 base and J dropped 5 bases, with 8 bases sitting between them. CDR3 size: 13 residues. The germline CDR1 and CDR2 sequences are LGHDT and YNNKEL (reference sequence). The CDR3 loop is CASSQGSDYGYTF. CDR3 DNA: TGTGCCAGCAGCCAAGGTTCAGATTATGGCTACACCTTC.

CDR3 DNA: TGTGCCAGCTCATCATCAGGGTACATAACAGATACGCAGTATTTT. This sequence encodes CASSSSGYITDTQYF. This sequence joins TRBV18 and TRBJ2-3, with D maybe TRBD1 (5 bases). Germline assignment: CDR1 KGHSH and CDR2 LQKENI. The CDR3 is made up of 15 amino acids. V was pared by 5 bases and J by 3 bases, with 15 bases between.

The chain uses TRBV3-1 (or the pseudogene TRBV3-2) and TRBJ2-3; D is ambiguous. Between the trimmed V and J ends, which lost 6 bases and 5 bases, there was a span of 6 bases. The CDR3 covers 11 residues. Germline V gene sequence: CDR1 LGHDT, CDR2 YNNKEL (reference sequence). CDR3 in amino acids: CASRGEDTQYF. CDR3 DNA sequence: TGTGCCAGCAGGGGTGAAGATACGCAGTATTTT.

This clone was picked up a small number of times. This sequence joins TRBV5-1 and TRBJ2-5; the match to TRBD2 covers 8 bases. The V and J ends lost 3 bases and 5 bases, in that order; junction bases with no gene match: 6. The CDR3 consists of 14 residues. The germline V gene has CDR1 SGHRS and CDR2 YFSETQ. The CDR3 spells CASSYDSGEETQYF. The CDR3, as DNA: TGCGCCAGCAGCTATGATAGCGGGGAGGAGACCCAGTACTTC.

V and J are TRBV4-3 and TRBJ1-2; a weak D match, TRBD1 (6 bases). Trimming pared 0 bases from V and 4 bases from J, leaving 15 bases between. Germline V lookup: CDR1 LGHNA, CDR2 YSLEER. This CDR3 spans 16 amino acids. CDR3 amino acids: CASSQDSRQALYGYTF. For the CDR3, the DNA is TGCGCCAGCAGCCAAGACTCCCGACAGGCGCTCTATGGCTACACCTTC.

V gene TRBV5-1 combines with J gene TRBJ2-5; 10 nucleotides align to TRBD2. From germline, CDR1 is SGHRS and CDR2 YFSETQ. The CDR3 has 18 residues. V lost 0 bases to trimming and J lost 1 base; unmatched junction nucleotides: 9. CDR3 amino acids: CASSLGVAGGNVQETQYF. The CDR3 DNA sequence: TGCGCCAGCAGCTTGGGGGTAGCGGGGGGCAACGTCCAAGAGACCCAGTACTTC.

This clone was detected only a few times. The V and J genes are TRBV11-2 and TRBJ2-7; D perhaps matches TRBD1 (5 bases). CDR1 SGHAT and CDR2 FQNNGV come from the germline V gene. The V and J ends lost 1 base and 0 bases respectively, with 10 bases between them. CDR3 length: 15 amino acids. CDR3 in amino acids: CASSLGQRSSYEQYV. The CDR3 nucleotides are TGTGCCAGCAGCTTAGGACAGAGGAGCTCCTACGAGCAGTACGTC.

The V call is TRBV6-6, the J call TRBJ2-7, with D possibly being TRBD2 (6 bases). This CDR3 spans 14 amino acids. Germline CDR1 MNHNY, CDR2 SVGAGI (reference sequence). The V and J ends lost 2 bases and 4 bases respectively, with 12 bases between them. The CDR3 coding sequence is TGTGCCAGCAGTTACGGGGCGGGGAAGTACGAGCAGTACGTC. It translates to CASSYGAGKYEQYV.

The chain has TRBV19 and TRBJ2-5; D is possibly TRBD1 (5 bases). CDR3 size: 19 residues. Germline V gene lookup returns CDR1 LNHDA and CDR2 SQIVND (reference sequence). V lost 4 bases, J lost 5 bases, and 29 bases lay in between. The CDR3 DNA sequence: TGTGCCAGTAGTAAAACTCCCCAAGGGTTCGTAGGGGCGAGGGAGACCCAGTACTTC. It specifies CASSKTPQGFVGARETQYF.

The chain uses TRBV29-1 and TRBJ2-5, with 7 bases that match TRBD1. CDR1 is SQVTM, CDR2 ANQGSEA, per germline. The CDR3 covers 12 residues. Unmatched junction bases numbered 6, after V lost 2 bases and J lost 9 bases. CDR3: CSVESGQGAQYF. The DNA for the CDR3 is TGCAGCGTTGAATCAGGGCAGGGGGCCCAGTACTTC.

The chain employs TRBV10-1 and TRBJ2-1; D is unresolved. Germline-derived CDR1 and CDR2 are WNHNN and SYGVQD (reference sequence). This CDR3 spans 12 amino acids. V lost 8 bases, J lost 2 bases, and 7 bases lay in between. Here the CDR3 DNA reads TGCGCCAGCCCCTGGACCTACAATGAGCAGTTCTTC. Protein: CASPWTYNEQFF.

This chain links TRBV24-1 with TRBJ2-3, with TRBD2 identical over 11 bases. The CDR3 length is 22 residues. Germline V gene lookup returns CDR1 KGHDR and CDR2 SFDVKD. Trimming took 5 bases from V and 2 from J; bases not matched to a gene: 23. CDR3 amino acids: CATSGVSPSRWASGGSTDTQYF. The CDR3 DNA follows: TGTGCCACCAGTGGCGTCTCCCCGTCTAGGTGGGCTAGCGGGGGGTCCACAGATACGCAGTATTTT.

The rearrangement links TRBV5-1 to TRBJ2-5; D gene ambiguous. CDR3 length: 13 amino acids. Germline V CDR1 and CDR2: SGHRS, YFSETQ. Trimming cost V 2 bases and J 2 bases, with 7 bases left between them. The CDR3 spells CASSFSSQETQYF. The DNA of the CDR3 is TGCGCCAGCAGCTTTAGTAGTCAAGAGACCCAGTACTTC.

The chain couples TRBV5-1 to TRBJ1-2; 7 bases line up with TRBD1. Germline-derived CDR1 and CDR2 are SGHRS and YFSETQ. The CDR3 loop spans 14 amino acids. Trimming at V came to 5 bases and at J to 0 bases, leaving 4 bases not matched to a gene. The CDR3 DNA sequence: TGCGCCAGCAGTATGGACAGGACTAACTATGGCTACACCTTC. Protein product: CASSMDRTNYGYTF.

This chain joins TRBV9 and TRBJ2-5, with D tentatively TRBD1 or TRBD2 (5 bases each). The ends were cut back, 7 bases at V and 5 bases at J, with 15 bases in the middle. Per germline, CDR1 SGDLS and CDR2 YYNGEE. CDR3 length: 13 residues. CDR3 protein: CASARGLGETQYF. CDR3 coding DNA: TGTGCCAGCGCCCGGGGCCTCGGGGAGACCCAGTACTTC.

This chain connects TRBV7-2 to TRBJ2-3; D is unresolved. V was clipped by 3 bases and J by 5 bases, with 6 bases between them. The CDR3 runs 12 residues. Germline V gives CDR1 SGHTA, CDR2 FQGNSA. CDR3: CASSFSRDTQYF. The CDR3 DNA is TGTGCCAGCAGCTTTTCCCGAGATACGCAGTATTTT.

As DNA, the CDR3 is TGCGCCAGCAGCTTGGAGGCGGGCGGCGGGGAGCTGTTTTTT. It is translated as CASSLEAGGGELFF. This rearrangement joins TRBV5-1 to TRBJ2-2; weak D call: TRBD2 (5 bases). CDR1 is SGHRS and CDR2 is YFSETQ in the germline V gene. There are 14 residues in the CDR3. The V gene lost 0 bases and the J gene lost 7 bases, with 10 bases spanning the gap.